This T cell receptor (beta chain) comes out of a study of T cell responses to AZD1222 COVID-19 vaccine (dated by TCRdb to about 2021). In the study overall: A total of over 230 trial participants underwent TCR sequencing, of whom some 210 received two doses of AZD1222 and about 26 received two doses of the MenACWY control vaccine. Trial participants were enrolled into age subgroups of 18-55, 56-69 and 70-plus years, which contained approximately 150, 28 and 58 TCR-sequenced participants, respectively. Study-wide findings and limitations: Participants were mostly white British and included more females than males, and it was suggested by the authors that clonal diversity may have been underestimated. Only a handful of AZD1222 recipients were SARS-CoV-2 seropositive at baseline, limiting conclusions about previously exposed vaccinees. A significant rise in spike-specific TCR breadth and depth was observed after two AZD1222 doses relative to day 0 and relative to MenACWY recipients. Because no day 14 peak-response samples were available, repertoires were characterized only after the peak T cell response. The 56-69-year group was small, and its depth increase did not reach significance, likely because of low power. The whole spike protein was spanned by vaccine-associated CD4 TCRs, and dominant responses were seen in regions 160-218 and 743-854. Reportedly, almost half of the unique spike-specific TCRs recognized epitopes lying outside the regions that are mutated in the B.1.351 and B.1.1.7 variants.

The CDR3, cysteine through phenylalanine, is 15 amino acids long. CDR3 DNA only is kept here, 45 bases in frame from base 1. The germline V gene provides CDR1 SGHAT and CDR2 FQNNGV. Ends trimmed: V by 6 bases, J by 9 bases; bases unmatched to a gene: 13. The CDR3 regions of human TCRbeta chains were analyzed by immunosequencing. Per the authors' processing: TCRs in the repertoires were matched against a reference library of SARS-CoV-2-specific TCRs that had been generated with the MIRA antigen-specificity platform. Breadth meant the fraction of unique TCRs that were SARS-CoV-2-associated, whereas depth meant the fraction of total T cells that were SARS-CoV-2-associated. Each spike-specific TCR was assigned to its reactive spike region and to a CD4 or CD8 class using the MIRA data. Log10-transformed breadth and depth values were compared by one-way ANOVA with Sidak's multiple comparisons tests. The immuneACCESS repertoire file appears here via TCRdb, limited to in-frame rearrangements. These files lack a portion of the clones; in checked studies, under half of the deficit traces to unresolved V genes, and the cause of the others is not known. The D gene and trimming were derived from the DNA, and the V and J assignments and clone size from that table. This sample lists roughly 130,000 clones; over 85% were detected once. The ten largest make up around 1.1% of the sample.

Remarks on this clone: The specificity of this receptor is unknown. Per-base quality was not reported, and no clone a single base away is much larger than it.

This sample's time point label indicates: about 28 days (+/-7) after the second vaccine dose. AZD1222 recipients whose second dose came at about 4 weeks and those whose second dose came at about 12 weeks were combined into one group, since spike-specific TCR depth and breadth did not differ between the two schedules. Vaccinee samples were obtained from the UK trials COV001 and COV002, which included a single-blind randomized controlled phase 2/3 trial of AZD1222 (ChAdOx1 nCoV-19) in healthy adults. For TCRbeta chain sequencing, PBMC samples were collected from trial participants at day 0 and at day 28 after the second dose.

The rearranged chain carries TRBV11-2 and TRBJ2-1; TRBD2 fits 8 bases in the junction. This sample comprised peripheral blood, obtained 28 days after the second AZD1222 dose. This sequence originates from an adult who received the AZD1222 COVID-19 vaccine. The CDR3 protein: CASSYSGKGISEQFF. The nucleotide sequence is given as TGTGCCAGCAGTTATAGCGGGAAAGGGATAAGTGAGCAGTTCTTC. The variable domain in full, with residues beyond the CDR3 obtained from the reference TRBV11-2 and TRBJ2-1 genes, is EAGVAQSPRYKIIEKRQSVAFWCNPISGHATLYWYQQILGQGPKLLIQFQNNGVVDDSQLPKDRFSAERLKGVDSTLKIQPAKLEDSAVYLCASSYSGKGISEQFFGPGTRLTVL.